Listed below are T cell receptor beta chains from one sample, sequenced in a study of PD-1 blockade in mismatch repair-deficient tumors. Produced via immunoSEQ multiplex PCR; TCRdb's table is partial and in-frame only. The repertoire holds 120,000 or so clones, with roughly 86% as singletons. The specimen comprised peripheral blood, sampled just over 70 weeks after starting pembrolizumab. The receptors originated from an adult with mismatch repair-deficient cancer. CDR3s include the opening cysteine and the closing phenylalanine or tryptophan. The order of the fields is D gene, V gene, clone size, J gene, CDR3 DNA, CDR3 protein. A D gene is named only where the DNA matches it firmly. Size is omitted from some rows. Given values are once, few, many or a class for expanded clones.

D gene: .
V gene: TRBV27
clone size: .
J gene: TRBJ2-7
CDR3 DNA: TGTGCCAGCAGTTTATCTGACCTAAACGAGCAGTACTTC
CDR3 protein: CASSLSDLNEQYF

D gene: TRBD2
V gene: TRBV29-1
clone size: .
J gene: TRBJ2-2
CDR3 DNA: TGCAGCGTTGAAGTAGCCTCTAGCGGAACCGGGGAGCTGTTTTTT
CDR3 protein: CSVEVASSGTGELFF

D gene: TRBD2
V gene: TRBV5-1
clone size: .
J gene: TRBJ2-1
CDR3 DNA: TGCGCCAGCAGCTTGGATGGTAGCGGGATGAAATACAATGAGCAGTTCTTC
CDR3 protein: CASSLDGSGMKYNEQFF

D gene: .
V gene: TRBV5-1
clone size: .
J gene: TRBJ2-1
CDR3 DNA: TGCGCCAGCAGCCTGACCGGAAAGAGCTACAATGAGCAGTTCTTC
CDR3 protein: CASSLTGKSYNEQFF

D gene: .
V gene: TRBV27
clone size: .
J gene: TRBJ2-7
CDR3 DNA: TGTGCCAGCAGTTTTGGGACCGCGACCTACGAGCAGTACTTC
CDR3 protein: CASSFGTATYEQYF

D gene: TRBD1
V gene: TRBV30
clone size: once
J gene: TRBJ2-1
CDR3 DNA: TGTGCCTGGAGTGTACCTCCACAGGGGGGAGTCAATGAGCAGTTCTTC
CDR3 protein: CAWSVPPQGGVNEQFF

D gene: TRBD2
V gene: TRBV4-1
clone size: .
J gene: TRBJ2-1
CDR3 DNA: TGCGCCAGCAGCCAACAGGGGACTAGCGGGAGAAATGAGCAGTTCTTC
CDR3 protein: CASSQQGTSGRNEQFF

D gene: TRBD2
V gene: TRBV7-9
clone size: .
J gene: TRBJ2-5
CDR3 DNA: TGTGCCAGCAGCTTTCGTCGGTCGGGAGGCCAAGAGACCCAGTACTTC
CDR3 protein: CASSFRRSGGQETQYF

D gene: .
V gene: TRBV30
clone size: .
J gene: TRBJ2-3
CDR3 DNA: TGTGCCTGGAGTGTAATGGCGGTCACAGATACGCAGTATTTT
CDR3 protein: CAWSVMAVTDTQYF

D gene: .
V gene: TRBV7-9
clone size: .
J gene: TRBJ2-2
CDR3 DNA: TGTGCCAGCAGCCCCCCATTGAGGCAGGGCCCCGGGGAGCTGTTTTTT
CDR3 protein: CASSPPLRQGPGELFF

D gene: .
V gene: TRBV4-2
clone size: .
J gene: TRBJ2-7
CDR3 DNA: TGTGCCAGCAGCCTCGAAATTCAATACGAGCAGTACTTC
CDR3 protein: CASSLEIQYEQYF

D gene: .
V gene: TRBV28
clone size: once
J gene: TRBJ2-1
CDR3 DNA: TGTGCCAGCAGTCCCTTTCGGAATGAGCAGTTCTTC
CDR3 protein: CASSPFRNEQFF

D gene: .
V gene: TRBV7-6
clone size: few
J gene: TRBJ2-7
CDR3 DNA: TGTGCCAGCAGCTCTCAGGACTACGAGCAGTACTTC
CDR3 protein: CASSSQDYEQYF

D gene: .
V gene: TRBV19
clone size: .
J gene: TRBJ1-5
CDR3 DNA: TGTGCCAGTAGTGCACGGACCAGGAGTCAGCCCCAGCATTTT
CDR3 protein: CASSARTRSQPQHF

D gene: .
V gene: TRBV4-2
clone size: .
J gene: TRBJ2-7
CDR3 DNA: TGTGCCAGCAGCCAACCTCTAGCCATGGGCTCGTACGAGCAGTACTTC
CDR3 protein: CASSQPLAMGSYEQYF

D gene: .
V gene: TRBV4-2
clone size: .
J gene: TRBJ2-7
CDR3 DNA: TGTGCCAGCAGCCAAACGGGTGCAAGCTCCTACGAGCAGTACTTC
CDR3 protein: CASSQTGASSYEQYF

D gene: TRBD1
V gene: TRBV5-1
clone size: .
J gene: TRBJ1-2
CDR3 DNA: TGCGCCAGCAGCCTCGGGACAGATTCCTACCCTAACTATGGCTACACCTTC
CDR3 protein: CASSLGTDSYPNYGYTF

D gene: .
V gene: TRBV7-9
clone size: .
J gene: TRBJ1-2
CDR3 DNA: TGTGCCAGCAGCAGAGAGGCGGGAGGAGGCTATGGCTACACCTTC
CDR3 protein: CASSREAGGGYGYTF

D gene: TRBD2
V gene: TRBV27
clone size: .
J gene: TRBJ2-7
CDR3 DNA: TGTGCCAGCAGACCCTCGGCCGGGGGGGTCTACGAGCAGTACTTC
CDR3 protein: CASRPSAGGVYEQYF

D gene: .
V gene: TRBV7-2
clone size: few
J gene: TRBJ2-7
CDR3 DNA: TGTGCCAGCAGCCCCGACAGATACGAGCAGTACTTC
CDR3 protein: CASSPDRYEQYF

D gene: .
V gene: TRBV27
clone size: .
J gene: TRBJ2-5
CDR3 DNA: TGTGCCAGCAGTTCCATGGGGCCTCCGATCAGGGAGACCCAGTACTTC
CDR3 protein: CASSSMGPPIRETQYF

D gene: .
V gene: TRBV4-1
clone size: .
J gene: TRBJ1-2
CDR3 DNA: TGCGCCAGCAGCCAATATGACAGAACAGCTAACTATGGCTACACCTTC
CDR3 protein: CASSQYDRTANYGYTF

D gene: .
V gene: TRBV7-9
clone size: .
J gene: TRBJ2-7
CDR3 DNA: TGTGCCAGCAGCTTAGGGGCCCCAGGGCGATCCTACGAGCAGTACTTC
CDR3 protein: CASSLGAPGRSYEQYF

D gene: .
V gene: TRBV7-9
clone size: .
J gene: TRBJ1-4
CDR3 DNA: TGTGCCAGCAGCCCTTCAATTAGAGCAACTAATGAAAAACTGTTTTTT
CDR3 protein: CASSPSIRATNEKLFF

D gene: .
V gene: TRBV5-1
clone size: .
J gene: TRBJ2-1
CDR3 DNA: TGCGCCAGCAGCTTCAGGCAGGGCTACAATGAGCAGTTCTTC
CDR3 protein: CASSFRQGYNEQFF

D gene: .
V gene: TRBV7-6
clone size: .
J gene: TRBJ2-3
CDR3 DNA: TGTGCCAGCAGCTTAGTGGCAGATACGCAGTATTTT
CDR3 protein: CASSLVADTQYF

D gene: .
V gene: TRBV28
clone size: .
J gene: TRBJ2-7
CDR3 DNA: TGTGCCAGCAGTTTAGACAGGTCCGTCTACGAGCAGTACTTC
CDR3 protein: CASSLDRSVYEQYF

D gene: .
V gene: TRBV11-3
clone size: once
J gene: TRBJ2-7
CDR3 DNA: TGTGCCAGCAGCTTAACTCCGGGGGCCGCCCTACAAAGCTCCTACGAGCAGTACTTC
CDR3 protein: CASSLTPGAALQSSYEQYF

D gene: .
V gene: TRBV12-5
clone size: .
J gene: TRBJ2-3
CDR3 DNA: TGTGCTAGTGGTTTGGGACACGAGGATACGCAGTATTTT
CDR3 protein: CASGLGHEDTQYF

D gene: .
V gene: TRBV30
clone size: .
J gene: TRBJ2-7
CDR3 DNA: TGTGCCGGGCGATGGGGTGGTGGCTACGAGCAGTACTTC
CDR3 protein: CAGRWGGGYEQYF

D gene: .
V gene: TRBV29-1
clone size: .
J gene: TRBJ2-5
CDR3 DNA: TGCAGCGTTGCTTATGAGGGACTCCAAGAGACCCAGTACTTC
CDR3 protein: CSVAYEGLQETQYF

D gene: .
V gene: TRBV19
clone size: .
J gene: TRBJ2-7
CDR3 DNA: TGTGCCAGTAGCCCGGGACAAGCCTACGAGCAGTACTTC
CDR3 protein: CASSPGQAYEQYF

D gene: TRBD2
V gene: TRBV30
clone size: .
J gene: TRBJ2-7
CDR3 DNA: TGTGCCTGGAGTGTCGCCATGGGGCTAGCGGTACCCTACGAGCAGTACTTC
CDR3 protein: CAWSVAMGLAVPYEQYF

D gene: TRBD2
V gene: TRBV11-2
clone size: .
J gene: TRBJ2-7
CDR3 DNA: TGTGCCAGCAGCTTTACCCTCGGGGGGGGCTACGAGCAGTACTTC
CDR3 protein: CASSFTLGGGYEQYF

D gene: .
V gene: TRBV11-3
clone size: .
J gene: TRBJ2-1
CDR3 DNA: TGTGCCAGCAGCACTCCTTGGGAACAGGGCAATGAGCAGTTCTTC
CDR3 protein: CASSTPWEQGNEQFF

D gene: .
V gene: TRBV4-1
clone size: .
J gene: TRBJ2-4
CDR3 DNA: TGCGCCAGCAGCCAAGAATCAGCAGAAAACATTCAGTACTTC
CDR3 protein: CASSQESAENIQYF

D gene: TRBD2
V gene: TRBV30
clone size: once
J gene: TRBJ2-1
CDR3 DNA: TGTGCCTGCCTCATGGAGGGGACTATTCGCAATGAGCAGTTCTTC
CDR3 protein: CACLMEGTIRNEQFF

D gene: .
V gene: TRBV18
clone size: .
J gene: TRBJ2-7
CDR3 DNA: TGTGCCAGCTCACTACAAAGGGGGAACTCCTACGAGCAGTACTTC
CDR3 protein: CASSLQRGNSYEQYF

D gene: .
V gene: TRBV2
clone size: .
J gene: TRBJ2-7
CDR3 DNA: TGTGCCAGCAGTGAGGGACCAAGGGAAAGCTCCTACGAGCAGTACTTC
CDR3 protein: CASSEGPRESSYEQYF

D gene: .
V gene: TRBV10-3
clone size: .
J gene: TRBJ2-4
CDR3 DNA: TGTGCCATCAGTGAGTCTACGAGGCTAGCCAAAAACATTCAGTACTTC
CDR3 protein: CAISESTRLAKNIQYF

D gene: .
V gene: TRBV27
clone size: .
J gene: TRBJ2-7
CDR3 DNA: TGTGCCAGCAGTTTTTATGCAGGCCCCTACGAGCAGTACTTC
CDR3 protein: CASSFYAGPYEQYF

D gene: .
V gene: TRBV18
clone size: .
J gene: TRBJ2-7
CDR3 DNA: TGTGCCAGCTCACCTGCTCATAGGGACCTCACCTACGAGCAGTACTTC
CDR3 protein: CASSPAHRDLTYEQYF

D gene: .
V gene: TRBV27
clone size: .
J gene: TRBJ2-7
CDR3 DNA: TGTGCCAGCAGTCCCTCGGCGAGTAACGAGCAGTACTTC
CDR3 protein: CASSPSASNEQYF

D gene: .
V gene: TRBV30
clone size: .
J gene: TRBJ1-5
CDR3 DNA: TGTGCCTGGAGTGCAGGGGATAGCAATCAGCCCCAGCATTTT
CDR3 protein: CAWSAGDSNQPQHF

D gene: .
V gene: TRBV9
clone size: few
J gene: TRBJ2-7
CDR3 DNA: TGTGCCAGCAGCGTAGGAACGGGAACCGAGCAGTACTTC
CDR3 protein: CASSVGTGTEQYF

D gene: TRBD2
V gene: TRBV19
clone size: .
J gene: TRBJ2-1
CDR3 DNA: TGTGCCAGTAGCTCTTTGAGCGGGGGATTTTACAATGAGCAGTTCTTC
CDR3 protein: CASSSLSGGFYNEQFF

D gene: .
V gene: TRBV7-9
clone size: few
J gene: TRBJ1-5
CDR3 DNA: TGTGCCAGCAGCTTATCAGGGGATCAGCCCCAGCATTTT
CDR3 protein: CASSLSGDQPQHF

D gene: .
V gene: TRBV19
clone size: .
J gene: TRBJ2-1
CDR3 DNA: TGTGCCAGTAGTATTGGGGACCTCACGGGGGATGAGCAGTTCTTC
CDR3 protein: CASSIGDLTGDEQFF

D gene: TRBD1
V gene: TRBV11-3
clone size: .
J gene: TRBJ2-7
CDR3 DNA: TGTGCCAGCAGTCTGACAGGGGAATACGAGCAGTACTTC
CDR3 protein: CASSLTGEYEQYF

D gene: TRBD1
V gene: TRBV2
clone size: .
J gene: TRBJ1-3
CDR3 DNA: TGTGCCACTCCCGGGACAGGGTCAAACACCATATATTTT
CDR3 protein: CATPGTGSNTIYF

D gene: TRBD2
V gene: TRBV27
clone size: .
J gene: TRBJ2-5
CDR3 DNA: TGTGCCAGCAGTTTTAGGTATGCGGGAGTAGAAGAGACCCAGTACTTC
CDR3 protein: CASSFRYAGVEETQYF

D gene: .
V gene: TRBV20-1
clone size: .
J gene: TRBJ1-2
CDR3 DNA: TGCAGTGCTAGGGGGGAGTATGGCTACACCTTC
CDR3 protein: CSARGEYGYTF

D gene: .
V gene: TRBV7-6
clone size: .
J gene: TRBJ2-5
CDR3 DNA: TGTGCCAGCAGCTCCCTGACTCGGGGAGCGGAGACCCAGTACTTC
CDR3 protein: CASSSLTRGAETQYF

D gene: .
V gene: TRBV7-9
clone size: .
J gene: TRBJ2-6
CDR3 DNA: TGTGCCAGCCCATCTACGAAAGTATCTGGGGCCAACGTCCTGACTTTC
CDR3 protein: CASPSTKVSGANVLTF

D gene: .
V gene: TRBV29-1
clone size: .
J gene: TRBJ2-7
CDR3 DNA: TGCAGCGCCTTGGGAGGCGCCTACGAGCAGTACTTC
CDR3 protein: CSALGGAYEQYF